One sample yielded the 5 T cell receptor beta chains listed below, sequenced in a study of cytomegalovirus exposure and HLA in healthy donors. This PCR relied on a set of 60 Vbeta primers and 13 Jbeta primers. Here immunoSEQ multiplex PCR was the method, and the copy in TCRdb shows in-frame clones only, minus some. Of some 42,000 clones in the sample, roughly 47% are singletons; the top ten hold 9.5% to 13%. The specimen sequenced was PBMCs. All receptors come from a human donor in good health.

This clone occurred a few times. The rearrangement joins TRBV7-3 to TRBJ2-6; TRBD1 aligns across 7 bases. The CDR3 has 16 amino acids. The germline CDR1 and CDR2 sequences are SGHTA and FQGTGA. Trimming removed 6 bases from V and 0 bases from J; junction bases left unmatched: 5. CDR3 protein: CASSGTVGSGANVLTF. Here the CDR3 DNA reads TGTGCCAGCAGTGGGACAGTGGGCTCTGGGGCCAACGTCCTGACTTTC.

Comments on this clone: A much larger clonotype is one base distant, so this may be a read error. This chain uses TRBV4-2 with TRBJ2-3, with TRBD1 identical over 11 bases. V gave up 3 bases and J gave up 4 bases; unmatched junction bases: 6. The CDR3 spans 16 residues. CDR1 and CDR2 from the germline V gene are LGHNA and YNFKEQ. The DNA of the CDR3 is TGTGCCAGCAGCCACCAGGGACAGGGGGGCCCAGATACGCAGTATTTT. Residues: CASSHQGQGGPDTQYF.

This clone was recorded once. The chain employs TRBV4-1 and TRBJ2-1; 12 bases are shared with TRBD2. Germline trimming cut 2 bases from V and 5 bases from J; bases unmatched to any gene: 7. The CDR3 has 17 residues. The germline CDR1 and CDR2 sequences are MGHRA and YSYEKL. The CDR3 nucleotides are TGCGCCAGCAGCCAACCTAGCGGGAGGGCCTTCCACAATGAGCAGTTCTTC. Its protein is CASSQPSGRAFHNEQFF.

The chain is built from TRBV19 and TRBJ2-1; D possibly corresponds to TRBD1 (6 bases). The CDR3 loop spans 16 amino acids. The V end lost 2 bases, the J end lost 8 bases, and 19 bases lay between the germline ends. Germline CDR1 is LNHDA and CDR2 is SQIVND (reference sequence). CDR3 in amino acids: CASSITGYSLRDEQFF. The CDR3 bases are TGTGCCAGTAGTATAACAGGGTATTCCTTAAGGGATGAGCAGTTCTTC.

This clone appeared a few times. J is TRBJ2-1 and V is TRBV19; 15 positions agree with TRBD2. The CDR3 contains 20 residues. V gave up 5 bases and J gave up 4 bases; unmatched junction bases: 15. The germline gives CDR1 LNHDA, CDR2 SQIVND (reference sequence). The CDR3 loop reads CASSPEGLAGGRALYNEQFF. DNA of the CDR3: TGTGCCAGTAGTCCTGAGGGACTAGCGGGAGGAAGGGCGTTGTACAATGAGCAGTTCTTC. Using reference TRBV19 and TRBJ2-1 for the parts outside the CDR3, the full variable domain is DGGITQSPKYLFRKEGQNVTLSCEQNLNHDAMYWYRQDPGQGLRLIYYSQIVNDFQKGDIAEGYSVSREKKESFPLTVTSAQKNPTAFYLCASSPEGLAGGRALYNEQFFGPGTRLTVL.